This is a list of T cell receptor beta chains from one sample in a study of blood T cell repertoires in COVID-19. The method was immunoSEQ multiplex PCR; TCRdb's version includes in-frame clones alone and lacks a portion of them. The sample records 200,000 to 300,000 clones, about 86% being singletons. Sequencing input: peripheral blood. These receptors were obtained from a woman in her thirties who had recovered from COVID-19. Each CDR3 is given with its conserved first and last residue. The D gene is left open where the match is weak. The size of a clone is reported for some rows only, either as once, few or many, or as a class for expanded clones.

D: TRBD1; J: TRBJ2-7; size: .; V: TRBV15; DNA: TGTGCCACCAGCAGAGAACAGGGGTCCTACGAGCAGTACTTC; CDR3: CATSREQGSYEQYF
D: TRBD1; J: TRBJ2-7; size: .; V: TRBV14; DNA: TGTGCCAGCAGCCCTGGACAGGGGTGGTCCGAGCAGTACTTC; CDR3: CASSPGQGWSEQYF
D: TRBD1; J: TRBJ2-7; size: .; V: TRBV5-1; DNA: TGCGCCAGCAGCCTGGGACAGAACTACGAGCAGTACTTC; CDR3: CASSLGQNYEQYF
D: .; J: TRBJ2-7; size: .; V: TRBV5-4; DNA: TGTGCCAGCAGCTTCGGGGGAACCTACGAGCAGTACTTC; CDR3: CASSFGGTYEQYF
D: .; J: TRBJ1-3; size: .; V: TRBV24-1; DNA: TGTGCCACCAGTGAGCCCCGCGAGGATCTCTCTGGAAACACCATATATTTT; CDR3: CATSEPREDLSGNTIYF
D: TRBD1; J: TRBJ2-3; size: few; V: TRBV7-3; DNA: TGTGCCAGCAGCCCCGGACAGGCTGACACAGATACGCAGTATTTT; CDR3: CASSPGQADTDTQYF
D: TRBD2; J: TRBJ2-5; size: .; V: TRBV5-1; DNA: TGCGCCAGCAGCCAACCTAGCGGGGGGGCCATGGAGACCCAGTACTTC; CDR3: CASSQPSGGAMETQYF
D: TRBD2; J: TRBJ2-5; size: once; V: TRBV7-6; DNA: TGTGCCAGCAGCTTAGCTCTAGCGGGGGGGCAAGAGACCCAGTACTTC; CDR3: CASSLALAGGQETQYF
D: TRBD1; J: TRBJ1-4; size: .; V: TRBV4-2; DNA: TGTGCCAGCAGCCAAGTCACCCACCTTTTTAACAGGGGGCGATTTAAAGAAAAACTGTTTTTT; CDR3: CASSQVTHLFNRGRFKEKLFF
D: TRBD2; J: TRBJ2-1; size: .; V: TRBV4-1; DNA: TGCGCCAGCAGCCAAGAGGGGCGGGGGGGTCTTAATGAGCAGTTCTTC; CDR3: CASSQEGRGGLNEQFF
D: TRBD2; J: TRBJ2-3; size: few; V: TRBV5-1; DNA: TGCGCCAGCAGCTTGGCGGGGGGTACGCAGTATTTT; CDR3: CASSLAGGTQYF
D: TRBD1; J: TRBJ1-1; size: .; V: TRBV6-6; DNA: TGTGCCAGCAGTCAAGGGGGCGGCACTGAAGCTTTCTTT; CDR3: CASSQGGGTEAFF
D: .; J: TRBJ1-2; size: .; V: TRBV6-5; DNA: TGTGCCAGCAGCTTACAGGAGGGCTATGGCTACACCTTC; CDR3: CASSLQEGYGYTF
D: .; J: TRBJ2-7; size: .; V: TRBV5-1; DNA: TGCGCCAGCAGCTTGGTGCAGGGGTCCTACGAGCAGTACTTC; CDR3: CASSLVQGSYEQYF
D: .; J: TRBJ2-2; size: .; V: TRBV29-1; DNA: TGCAGCGTTGATTGTCAGTCCGGGGAGCTGTTTTTT; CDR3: CSVDCQSGELFF
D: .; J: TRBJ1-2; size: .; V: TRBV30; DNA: TGTGCCTGGACCCTGACAGGTCCCTATTATGGCTACACCTTC; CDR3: CAWTLTGPYYGYTF
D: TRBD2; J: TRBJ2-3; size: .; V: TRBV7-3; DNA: TGTGCCAGCAGCCCCGTGACTAGCGGGGGGGCAGTTGATACGCAGTATTTT; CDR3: CASSPVTSGGAVDTQYF
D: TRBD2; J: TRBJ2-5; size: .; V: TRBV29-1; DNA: TGCAGCGTTGAGCGGGGGGGCGGAGAGACCCAGTACTTC; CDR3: CSVERGGGETQYF
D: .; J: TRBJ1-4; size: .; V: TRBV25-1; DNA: TGTGCCAGCAGTGACCTGACAGAAACTGAAAAACTGTTTTTT; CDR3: CASSDLTETEKLFF
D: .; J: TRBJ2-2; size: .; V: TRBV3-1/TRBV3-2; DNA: TGTGCCAGCAGTATGACCGGGGAGCTGTTTTTT; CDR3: CASSMTGELFF
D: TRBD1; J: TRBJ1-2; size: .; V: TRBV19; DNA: TGTGCCAGTAGTATAGCGACAGGGGAGAACTATGGCTACACCTTC; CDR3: CASSIATGENYGYTF
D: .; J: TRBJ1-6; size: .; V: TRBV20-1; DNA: TGCAGTGCTAGTTTATTGGCAAACAGTAATTCACCCCTCCACTTT; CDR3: CSASLLANSNSPLHF
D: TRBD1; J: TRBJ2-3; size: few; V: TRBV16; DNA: TGTGCCAGCAGCCAATCGGACAGGAAAGACACAGATACGCAGTATTTT; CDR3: CASSQSDRKDTDTQYF
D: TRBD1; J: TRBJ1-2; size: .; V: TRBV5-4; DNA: TGTGCCAGCAGCTGGCGGGACAGGGAAAACTATGGCTACACCTTC; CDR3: CASSWRDRENYGYTF
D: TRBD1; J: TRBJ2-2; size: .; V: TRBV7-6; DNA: TGTGCCAGCACCTCTTTTCCGGGGACAGGGGAGTCGAACACCGGGGAGCTGTTTTTT; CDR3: CASTSFPGTGESNTGELFF
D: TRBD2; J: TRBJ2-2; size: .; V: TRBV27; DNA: TGTGCCAGCAGTGCCACTAGCGGGGGGAGCACCGGGGAGCTGTTTTTT; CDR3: CASSATSGGSTGELFF
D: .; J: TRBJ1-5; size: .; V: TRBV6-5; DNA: TGTGCCAGCAGCCAGGAACATAGCAATCAGCCCCAGCATTTT; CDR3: CASSQEHSNQPQHF
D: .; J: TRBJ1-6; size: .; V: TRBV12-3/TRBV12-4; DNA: TGTGCCAGCAGTTCTGGGACTGGATCACCCCTCCACTTT; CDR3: CASSSGTGSPLHF
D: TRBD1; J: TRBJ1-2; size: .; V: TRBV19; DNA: TGTGCCAGTAGTGCAACCGGGACAGGGGGCTATGGCTACACCTTC; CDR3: CASSATGTGGYGYTF
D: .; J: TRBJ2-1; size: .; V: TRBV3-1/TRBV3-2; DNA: TGTGCCAGCAGCCCGACTGGGGGGGGCTCTTACAATGAGCAGTTCTTC; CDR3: CASSPTGGGSYNEQFF
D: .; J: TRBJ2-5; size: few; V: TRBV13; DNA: TGTGCCAGCAGCCCCCGCGGGCTAGCACAAGAGACCCAGTACTTC; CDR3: CASSPRGLAQETQYF
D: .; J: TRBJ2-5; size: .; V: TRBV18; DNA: TGTGCCAGCTCACCAGGGATCGCAGGGGGGATGGAGACCCAGTACTTC; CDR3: CASSPGIAGGMETQYF
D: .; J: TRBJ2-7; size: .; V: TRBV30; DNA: TGTGCCTGGGGGGAGAACCCCTACGAGCAGTACTTC; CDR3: CAWGENPYEQYF
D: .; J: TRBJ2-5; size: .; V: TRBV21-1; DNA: TGTGCCAGCAGCGCTCCTAGCGGGGGGGGTTTAGAGACCCAGTACTTC; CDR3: CASSAPSGGGLETQYF
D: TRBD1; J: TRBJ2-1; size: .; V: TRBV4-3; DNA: TGCGCCAGCAGCCCATCCGGGCCAGGGGGCTTCAATGAGCAGTTCTTC; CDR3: CASSPSGPGGFNEQFF
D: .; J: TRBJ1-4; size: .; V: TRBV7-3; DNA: TGTGCCAGCAGCTCCAGGGTTGCTAATGAAAAACTGTTTTTT; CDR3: CASSSRVANEKLFF
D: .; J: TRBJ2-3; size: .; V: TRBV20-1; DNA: TGCAGTGCTAGGTCGGGGAATACGCAGTATTTT; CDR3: CSARSGNTQYF
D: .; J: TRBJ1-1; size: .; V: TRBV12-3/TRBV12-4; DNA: TGTGCCAGCAGCCAAGACAGCAGGACTGAAGCTTTCTTT; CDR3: CASSQDSRTEAFF
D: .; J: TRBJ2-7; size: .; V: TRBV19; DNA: TGTGCCAGTAGTATTGAAGGGGGAAATCTCTACGAGCAGTACTTC; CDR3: CASSIEGGNLYEQYF
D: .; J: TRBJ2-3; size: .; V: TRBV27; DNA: TGTGCCAGCAGTGCCGGGACAATTAGCACAGATACGCAGTATTTT; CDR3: CASSAGTISTDTQYF
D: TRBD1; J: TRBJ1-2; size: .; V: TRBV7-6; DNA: TGTGCCAGCAGCGGGGACAGGGATCCCCCTATCTGGGGCTACACCTTC; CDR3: CASSGDRDPPIWGYTF
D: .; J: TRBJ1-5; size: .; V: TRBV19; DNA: TGTGCCAGTAGTATTTGGGAGTATCAGCCCCAGCATTTT; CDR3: CASSIWEYQPQHF
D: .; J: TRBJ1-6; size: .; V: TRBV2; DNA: TGTGCCAGCAGCCAAGGGAGCTCCTATAATTCACCCCTCCACTTT; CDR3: CASSQGSSYNSPLHF
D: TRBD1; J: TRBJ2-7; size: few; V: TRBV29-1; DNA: TGCAGCGTGTCGGGACAGGTGGAGTACGAGCAGTACTTC; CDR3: CSVSGQVEYEQYF
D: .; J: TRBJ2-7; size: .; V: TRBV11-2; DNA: TGTGCCAGCAGCTTAGGCGGGCTAGGCGAGCAGTACTTC; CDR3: CASSLGGLGEQYF
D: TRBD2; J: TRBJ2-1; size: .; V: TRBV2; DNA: TGTGCCAGCAGCGTTCTTGCGGGGGGGGCCGATGAGCAGTTCTTC; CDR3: CASSVLAGGADEQFF
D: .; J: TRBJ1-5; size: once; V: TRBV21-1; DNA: TGTGCCAGCAGCAGTTACAATCAGCCCCAGCATTTT; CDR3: CASSSYNQPQHF
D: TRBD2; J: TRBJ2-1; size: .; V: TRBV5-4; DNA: TGTGCCAGCAGCTTGACTAGCGGGGGCTATGGGGGCAATGAGCAGTTCTTC; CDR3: CASSLTSGGYGGNEQFF
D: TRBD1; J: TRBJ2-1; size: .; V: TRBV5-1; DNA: TGCGCCAGCAGCTTGGAAACAGGGGGCCACAATGAGCAGTTCTTC; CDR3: CASSLETGGHNEQFF
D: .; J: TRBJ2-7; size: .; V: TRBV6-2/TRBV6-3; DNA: TGTGCCAGCAGTTACGGTGGTGGCAGGAACTACGAGCAGTACTTC; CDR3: CASSYGGGRNYEQYF
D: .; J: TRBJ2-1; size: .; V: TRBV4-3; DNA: TGCGCCAGCAGCCTTTTACCGGGGGTACAGAGCTCCTACAATGAGCAGTTCTTC; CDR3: CASSLLPGVQSSYNEQFF
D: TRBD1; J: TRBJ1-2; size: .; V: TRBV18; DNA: TGTGCCAGCTCACCTCTGGACAGGGCCACCTATGGCTACACCTTC; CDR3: CASSPLDRATYGYTF
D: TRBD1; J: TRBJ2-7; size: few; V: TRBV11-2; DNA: TGTGCCAGCAGCTTAGGCCCGGAGACAGGGGAGTACTTC; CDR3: CASSLGPETGEYF
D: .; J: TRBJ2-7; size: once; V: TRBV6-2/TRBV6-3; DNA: TGTGCCAGCAGTCCCGACAGCTCCTACGAGCAGTACTTC; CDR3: CASSPDSSYEQYF
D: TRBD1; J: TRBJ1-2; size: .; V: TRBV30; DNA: TGTGCCTGGAGAGGACAGGGGGGTGGCTACACCTTC; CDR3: CAWRGQGGGYTF
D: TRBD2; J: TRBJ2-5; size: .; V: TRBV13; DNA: TGTGCCAGCAGCTTAGAGGGAGGGGAGACCCAGTACTTC; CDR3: CASSLEGGETQYF
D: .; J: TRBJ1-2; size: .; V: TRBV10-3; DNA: TGTGCCATCAGTGAGTCTAATTATGGCTACACCTTC; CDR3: CAISESNYGYTF
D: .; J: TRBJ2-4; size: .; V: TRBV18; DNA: TGTGCCAGCTCACCAGAACAGGGCCCAGCCAAAAACATTCAGTACTTC; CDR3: CASSPEQGPAKNIQYF
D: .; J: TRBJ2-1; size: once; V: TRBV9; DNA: TGTGCCAGCAGCGATCCGGGACGGGAGTACAATGAGCAGTTCTTC; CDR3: CASSDPGREYNEQFF
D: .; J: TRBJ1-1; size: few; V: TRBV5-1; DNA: TGCGCCAGCAGCTTAAACAGAGATAACACTGAAGCTTTCTTT; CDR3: CASSLNRDNTEAFF